This is a list of T cell receptor beta chains from one sample in a study of blood T cell repertoires in COVID-19. Data came from immunoSEQ multiplex PCR; TCRdb stores just in-frame clones and leaves some out. The sample shows 250,000 to 400,000 clones, roughly nine tenths of them seen only once. The sample comprised peripheral blood. The receptors shown here come from a woman in her twenties or thirties with COVID-19, enrolled during active disease. Each CDR3 is given with its conserved first and last residue. D genes are given only for firm matches. Size is omitted from some rows. Given values are once, few, many or a class for expanded clones.

size	D	V	J	DNA	CDR3
once	TRBD1	TRBV10-3	TRBJ1-5	TGTGCCACAGCACAGGGGGCGGACGGACAGCCCCAGCATTTT	CATAQGADGQPQHF
.	.	TRBV6-5	TRBJ2-1	TGTGCCAGCAGTCGGAACTACCCCCTGGGTGAGCAGTTCTTC	CASSRNYPLGEQFF
.	.	TRBV20-1	TRBJ1-1	TGCAGTGCAGCAGGGGTTACTGAAGCTTTCTTT	CSAAGVTEAFF
few	.	TRBV11-2	TRBJ2-7	TGTGCCAGCAGCTTAGCGGTTAGCTGGGAGCAGTACTTC	CASSLAVSWEQYF
.	.	TRBV19	TRBJ2-2	TGTGCCAGTAGTATTAGTAGGGGAACGGACACCGGGGAGCTGTTTTTT	CASSISRGTDTGELFF
.	.	TRBV9	TRBJ2-1	TGTGCCAGCAGCGTAGAGGGTAGCGCCAATGAGCAGTTCTTC	CASSVEGSANEQFF
.	TRBD1	TRBV15	TRBJ1-2	TGTGCCACCAGCAGAGATTTCGGGACAGGGGGCATCTATGGCTACACCTTC	CATSRDFGTGGIYGYTF
once	TRBD1	TRBV6-1	TRBJ1-5	TGTGCCAGCAGTGAAATGGGACAGGGTAGTCAGCCCCAGCATTTT	CASSEMGQGSQPQHF
.	TRBD1	TRBV27	TRBJ1-4	TGTGCCAGCAGTATAACAGGGGGCTACACTAATGAAAAACTGTTTTTT	CASSITGGYTNEKLFF
.	TRBD2	TRBV28	TRBJ2-7	TGTGCCAGCAGTTCCCGCCGGGCCTTAGGGACTAGCTCCTACGAGCAGTACTTC	CASSSRRALGTSSYEQYF
.	TRBD1	TRBV2	TRBJ2-5	TGTGCCAGCACTGGGACAGGCCAAGAGACCCAGTACTTC	CASTGTGQETQYF
.	TRBD1	TRBV30	TRBJ1-2	TGTGCCGGTGAACAGGGGCCCACCAACTATGGCTACACCTTC	CAGEQGPTNYGYTF
.	.	TRBV6-5	TRBJ1-2	TGTGCCAGCAGTCATTACAGGGAAGGTGGCTACACCTTC	CASSHYREGGYTF
.	TRBD2	TRBV5-1	TRBJ2-7	TGCGCCAGCACGGTTGGCGTCGGGCTAGCGGAGCCCTACGAGCAGTACTTC	CASTVGVGLAEPYEQYF
.	TRBD1	TRBV29-1	TRBJ2-7	TGCAGCGTTGCCCCTTTAGACAGGGGATCCCACGAGCAGTACTTC	CSVAPLDRGSHEQYF
.	.	TRBV5-1	TRBJ2-2	TGCGCCAGCAGCCGACCGGGGACCGGGGAGCTGTTTTTT	CASSRPGTGELFF
.	TRBD2	TRBV20-1	TRBJ2-3	TGCAGTGCTAGTAGAGTAGCGGGAGGAAAAGATACGCAGTATTTT	CSASRVAGGKDTQYF
.	.	TRBV7-3	TRBJ2-3	TGTGCCAGCAGCTTAACGGGAGCAGGGGGCACAGATACGCAGTATTTT	CASSLTGAGGTDTQYF
.	TRBD1	TRBV12-3/TRBV12-4	TRBJ2-1	TGTGCCAGCAGACCGGGACAGGGAAATGAGCAGTTCTTC	CASRPGQGNEQFF
.	TRBD2	TRBV3-1/TRBV3-2	TRBJ2-3	TGTGCCAGCAGCCCAGGGACTAGCGGGACCATACGTACAGATACGCAGTATTTT	CASSPGTSGTIRTDTQYF
.	.	TRBV28	TRBJ1-1	TGTGCCAGCAGTCCCCCGGGGGAAGGGTCCTTATTGAACACTGAAGCTTTCTTT	CASSPPGEGSLLNTEAFF
.	.	TRBV2	TRBJ2-3	TGTGCCAGCAGCAGGGAACTGTCCGCAGATACGCAGTATTTT	CASSRELSADTQYF
few	TRBD1	TRBV5-1	TRBJ2-7	TGCGCCAGCAGCTTGGTTGGGACAGGGGGCGCCGAGCAGTACTTC	CASSLVGTGGAEQYF
.	.	TRBV27	TRBJ1-5	TGTGCCAGCAGTTTATCCGGGACACAGGGCCAGCATTTT	CASSLSGTQGQHF
.	TRBD2	TRBV7-2	TRBJ2-3	TGTGCCAGCAGCTCACTAGCGAGCCGCACAGATACGCAGTATTTT	CASSSLASRTDTQYF
.	TRBD1	TRBV18	TRBJ2-3	TGTGCCAGCTCACCAATAACCCCGGGACAGGGTATCGATACGCAGTATTTT	CASSPITPGQGIDTQYF
.	TRBD1	TRBV2	TRBJ1-5	TGTGCCAGCAGGGGGGACAGCGATAATCAGCCCCAGCATTTT	CASRGDSDNQPQHF
.	TRBD2	TRBV9	TRBJ2-3	TGTGCCAGCAGCGTAGAAGGGGCTAGCGGTACTACTAGCACAGATACGCAGTATTTT	CASSVEGASGTTSTDTQYF
.	.	TRBV12-3/TRBV12-4	TRBJ1-3	TGTGCCAGCAGGGAGAGCTCTGGAAACACCATATATTTT	CASRESSGNTIYF
.	.	TRBV5-1	TRBJ1-1	TGCGCCAGCAGCTTCGAGGGGGTCATGAACACTGAAGCTTTCTTT	CASSFEGVMNTEAFF
few	.	TRBV6-2/TRBV6-3	TRBJ1-2	TGTGCCAGCAGTTACACTGTTACGGGGAGCTATGGCTACACCTTC	CASSYTVTGSYGYTF
.	TRBD1	TRBV28	TRBJ2-7	TGTGCCAGCAGTTTAGGTCCGGGACAGGCCTTC	CASSLGPGQAF
.	TRBD1	TRBV7-8	TRBJ1-5	TGTGCCAGCAGCCCGGGACAGCAGGTCGGGGCCCAGCATTTT	CASSPGQQVGAQHF
.	.	TRBV3-1/TRBV3-2	TRBJ1-2	TGTGCCAGCAGCGCCCAGGGAACCCCTAACTATGGCTACACCTTC	CASSAQGTPNYGYTF
.	.	TRBV3-1/TRBV3-2	TRBJ2-7	TGTGCCAGCAGCCAAGATGGGGGGATGTACGAGCAGTACTTC	CASSQDGGMYEQYF
.	TRBD2	TRBV4-1	TRBJ2-5	TGCGCCAGCAGCCAAGTCGGGAGGGCCCAGGAGACCCAGTACTTC	CASSQVGRAQETQYF
.	.	TRBV19	TRBJ1-2	TGTGCCAGTATGCCCGGCAGGGGTTCCAATTCTTGCTCCTTC	CASMPGRGSNSCSF
.	TRBD2	TRBV25-1	TRBJ2-5	TGTGCCAGCAGTGATCTCGGGGCTAGCGGGAGTAGGGAAGAGACCCAGTACTTC	CASSDLGASGSREETQYF
.	.	TRBV7-2	TRBJ1-1	TGTGCCAGCAGCTTAGCGCAGGCTAACACTGAAGCTTTCTTT	CASSLAQANTEAFF
.	.	TRBV3-1/TRBV3-2	TRBJ2-7	TGTGCCAGCAGCTTCAACTACAGGCCCACCTACGAGCAGTACTTC	CASSFNYRPTYEQYF
.	TRBD2	TRBV9	TRBJ2-7	TGTGCCAGCAGCATCGGAGCGGGGCCCTCCTACGAGCAGTACTTC	CASSIGAGPSYEQYF
few	TRBD1	TRBV9	TRBJ1-2	TGTGCCAGCAGCGGACAGGGTATGGGCTATGGCTACACCTTC	CASSGQGMGYGYTF
.	.	TRBV24-1	TRBJ1-6	TGTGCCACCGTGTCGGGACATTCATCGAATTCACCCCTCCACTTT	CATVSGHSSNSPLHF
.	TRBD2	TRBV2	TRBJ2-2	TGTGCCATCACTCAGCGGGATAGTGCCGGGGAGCTGTTTTTT	CAITQRDSAGELFF
.	.	TRBV27	TRBJ2-7	TGCGCATCGGCGGCAGTTTTTCCCTACGAGCAGTACTTC	CASAAVFPYEQYF
.	TRBD2	TRBV5-1	TRBJ2-7	TGCGCCAGCAGCTTGATTCGCCCCAGCGGGAGCTACGAGCAGTACTTC	CASSLIRPSGSYEQYF
.	.	TRBV19	TRBJ1-6	TGTGCCAGTAGTCACGAAGCGGATTCACCCCTCCACTTT	CASSHEADSPLHF
.	TRBD2	TRBV13	TRBJ2-6	TGTGCCAGCAGACGAGGACTAGCGGGACTATCTGGGGCCAACGTCCTGACTTTC	CASRRGLAGLSGANVLTF